The entry below describes one T cell receptor (beta chain). Its antigen is as yet unknown. cDNA synthesis used the whole RNA isolate, giving expressed TCRB sequences. It was found that naive, central memory and regulatory T cell samples averaged around 3.8 million reads. Here immunoSEQ multiplex PCR was the method, and the copy in TCRdb shows in-frame clones only, minus some. This sample has 600,000 to 700,000 clones, with around 12% found just once. This sample stems from a study of beta chain features in type 1 diabetes. Whole-study findings and limits: TCRB CDR3s were moderately but significantly shorter in Type 1 diabetes patients in all four CD4+ subsets. The naive, central memory and Treg TCRB repertoires looked more alike in patients than they did in healthy donors.

The CDR3 has 15 amino acids. Germline V gene sequence: CDR1 KGHSH, CDR2 LQKENI. V dropped 1 base and J dropped 8 bases, with 15 bases sitting between them. The chain recombines TRBV18 with TRBJ2-1; maybe TRBD1 (6 bases). The sequence derives from a man aged 25-45 years with type 1 diabetes. Material for sequencing was naive CD4+ T cells from blood. CDR3 protein: CASSPLGAPSDEQFF. In DNA, the CDR3 is TGTGCCAGCTCACCACTGGGGGCGCCAAGCGATGAGCAGTTCTTC.